This TCR beta chain appears in the sequencing data of a study of shared clonotypes between healthy human individuals (dated by TCRdb to 2020 to 2022). Background on the whole study: The cohort included a few men and a couple of women between 18 and 49 years of age. To estimate repertoire size and how much clonotype sharing occurs between individuals, the study deeply sequenced the blood TCR repertoires of 4 to 6 healthy adults. Each donor's leukapheresis produced roughly between about 0.8 and 8.9 billion PBMCs. To increase sequencing depth and limit assay-specific biases, different laboratories used diverse techniques to prepare libraries and sequence TCR repertoires. For each donor, three plates each were used for CD4 naive and CD4 memory, two plates were used for CD8 naive, and one plate was used for CD8 memory.

Using the deep immunoSEQ assay, multiplex PCR amplified TCR CDR3 regions from genomic DNA. Genomic DNA extracted from each cell subset was distributed evenly over all wells of several immunoSEQ 96-well plates, and each plate served as one replicate. For sorted subsets, roughly 200 ng of genomic DNA, equivalent to about 30,000 T cell genomes, went into each replicate PCR. The purified libraries were quantified using a Qubit 3.0 fluorometer, sized with a Bioanalyzer 2100, and then quantified again using the KAPA Library Quantification kit. Each immunoSEQ 96-well plate was sequenced on its own single-read 150-cycle Illumina NextSeq 550 flow cell. As for the authors' bioinformatics: Because the immunoSEQ output included only junctional sequences and no quality scores, the filtering could not be the same as the filtering used for full-length reads. Sequences were annotated with PyIR, a Python wrapper for IgBLAST v1.9, and V/J genes and CDR3 were assigned using IMGT germline references. Reads were removed for weak V/J assignments (E-value above 1e-6), missing CDR3, stop codons, out-of-frame junctions, or ambiguous translated residues. V3J clonotypes were defined as sequences sharing the same inferred V gene, J gene, and CDR3 amino acid sequence. To compute the percentage overlap between repertoires, the number of shared unique clonotypes was divided by the size of the smaller repertoire. Richness of each repertoire was evaluated using RTK rarefaction, the Chao1 estimator, and Recon v2.1 estimates of unobserved clonotypes. Generation probabilities for all TCRbeta clonotypes obtained by the gDNA method from a handful of donors were computed using OLGA. As stored in TCRdb, this immuneACCESS dataset retains in-frame rearrangements with V and J assigned. A fraction of the clones does not appear; measured against another copy, unresolved V genes explain less than half of the discrepancy, and the remainder lacks a known reason. That table furnishes V, J and clone size, whereas the DNA furnished D and trimming. This sample lists hundreds of thousands of clones; 90% to 97% were detected once. The top ten constitute less than 0.12% of the sample.

With regard to this clone: Its antigen has not been determined. No much larger clone is present one base from it, and per-base qualities are unavailable.

CD8 naive samples were CD45RO-negative cells positively selected for CCR7, giving a CD45RA+CCR7+ population that excluded TemRA cells. The donors were healthy, HIV-negative adults with no recently reported acute infections or vaccinations. All donors were Caucasian adults living in Nashville, Tennessee, USA. Blood was obtained by leukapheresis, after which PBMCs were separated by Ficoll-Histopaque density gradient centrifugation and cryopreserved in liquid nitrogen vapor phase. Analytical flow cytometry was used to check the purity and quantity of each magnetically sorted T cell population. Genomic DNA was isolated from every sorted fraction and measured by UV absorbance on a Nanodrop 2000c. The full study reports these points: When a handful of donors were compared, the shared fraction of clonotypes was around 5.1% for naive CD4, approximately 3.5% for naive CD8, 2.3% for memory CD4, and roughly 0.4% for memory CD8. Clonotypes shared by all four sorted-subset donors showed higher generation probabilities than non-shared clonotypes. Because the study included a small number of donors, the genetic and exposure-history diversity represented was limited. Sampling was restricted to blood, and TCR repertoires in tissues likely differ from the TCR repertoires found in blood. Pairwise subsampling led to the expectation that sequencing depth would affect the degree of clonotype sharing among donors. Naive subsets generally had larger estimated clonotype richness than memory subsets. Rarefaction of sorted-subset datasets indicated incomplete sequencing despite the large sequencing depth.

The germline V gene provides CDR1 SNHLY and CDR2 FYNNEI. The CDR3 numbers 14 residues from cysteine through phenylalanine. The CDR3 DNA has 42 bases and is translated from base 1. The junction carries 12 bases between V and J, which are trimmed by 3 bases and 6 bases respectively. The clonotype was recovered from a woman aged 25 to 39 in good health. Specimen: naive CD8+ T cells sorted from blood. Sample cell subset or site, as interpreted from the label and publication: CD45RA+CCR7+. Recombination connected TRBV2 to TRBJ2-1; no D gene is confidently identified. The CDR3 in this case is CASSDSFRSNEQFF. The sequenced DNA: TGTGCCAGCAGTGACAGTTTCCGCTCCAATGAGCAGTTCTTC. Outside the CDR3, residues come from the reference TRBV2 and TRBJ2-1 proteins, so the full variable domain is: EPEVTQTPSHQVTQMGQEVILRCVPISNHLYFYWYRQILGQKVEFLVSFYNNEISEKSEIFDDQFSVERPDGSNFTLKIRSTKLEDSAMYFCASSDSFRSNEQFFGPGTRLTVL.